This T cell receptor (beta chain) was captured by sequencing in a study of patients and donors after allogeneic stem cell transplantation. This clonotype came up a few times. Each CDR3 protein gets one entry after TCRdb re-called the RT-PCR reads with MiXCR. Of about 200,000 distinct CDR3 sequences listed, 35% to 45% were seen once; the top ten hold 9.5% to 13%. The CDR3 spans 13 residues. Germline V gene data show CDR1 as SQVTM and CDR2 as ANQGSEA. The V end was cut by 6 bases, the J end by 7 bases, with 16 bases between. Sequencing was performed on blood, either unsorted or a sorted T cell fraction (not recorded which). The V and J genes are TRBV29-1 and TRBJ1-5, with a possible D match to TRBD1 (5 bases). This TCR was recovered from a human donor who was either an allogeneic HSCT recipient or a stem cell or donor lymphocyte infusion donor (not recorded which). It is not recorded whose cells these are; they may come from a transplant donor. CDR3 residues: CSVLTQGNQPQHF. The CDR3 coding sequence is TGCAGCGTACTTACCCAGGGTAACCAGCCCCAGCATTTT.